This T cell receptor beta chain was identified during a study of regulatory T cells in long-lasting Graves disease. In the study overall: Persistence in Graves' disease denoted antithyroid drug use beyond 5 years alongside positive TSH receptor antibodies. The study, taken as a whole, reports: Small sample size may have lowered accuracy. The study found TRBV28, TRBJ1-2 and TRBJ2-5 favored in persistent disease.

This clonotype has just a few counts. Its specificity is unknown. With 1 base removed from V and 4 bases from J, the gap between germline ends came to 20 bases. Germline values: CDR1 DFQATT, CDR2 SNEGSKA (reference sequence). The CDR3 is made up of 17 amino acids. Arm-PCR with iRepertoire HTBI primers amplified the CDR3 regions for these TCR beta libraries. MiXCR, applied by TCRdb to the multiplex PCR reads, yields one record per CDR3 protein. The sample lists 400,000 to 500,000 distinct CDR3 sequences, over 20% occurring once. Time point in this sample: persistent/refractory GD, antithyroid drugs over 5 years with positive TRAb. PBMCs were the source of the RNA used for TCR sequencing.

The sample in question was peripheral blood mononuclear cells (PBMCs), obtained when the disease was refractory, from a patient treated with antithyroid drugs. The source of this sequence is a female donor with Graves disease. The V and J genes are TRBV20-1 and TRBJ1-5; possible D gene TRBD1, 5 bases. DNA for the CDR3: TGCAGTGCTAGAGGTTTGGCGAGGGCAGGGACTAATCAGCCCCAGCATTTT. Translation: CSARGLARAGTNQPQHF.